This TCR beta chain comes out of a study of blood T cell repertoires in COVID-19. Trimming took 5 bases from V and 2 from J, leaving 13 bases between them. Germline CDR1 reads MNHEY; CDR2 reads SVGAGI. The CDR3 sequence is 15 residues long. In the original analysis: Counts of nucleated cells, estimated from reference gene primer amplification, were obtained. The table came from immunoSEQ multiplex PCR; TCRdb's copy has only in-frame clones and leaves some out. Clone size and V and J calls were adopted from that table, with D and trimming inferred from the DNA. The sample yields just under 50,000 clones, 70% to 85% seen once.

The sequence came from a man between 65 and 79 years old with acute or convalescent COVID-19. Sequences were obtained from peripheral blood. The chain links TRBV6-5 to TRBJ1-3; D might be TRBD1 (5 bases). The CDR3 sequence: CASSPSGGAGNTIYF. The DNA for the CDR3 is TGTGCCAGCAGTCCCAGTGGAGGGGCTGGAAACACCATATATTTT.